This TCR beta chain was profiled in a study of patients and donors after allogeneic stem cell transplantation. This clonotype has at least ten counts. TCRdb reprocessed the RT-PCR reads via MiXCR and lists one record per CDR3 protein. Of approximately 140,000 distinct CDR3 sequences listed, about a third were seen once; the top ten hold about 50%. There are 13 residues in the CDR3. The junction had 2 bases not matched to a gene; V was cut back by 3 bases and J by 3 bases. Germline CDR1 reads SGDLS; CDR2 reads YYNGEE. Sequenced material: blood, either unsorted or a sorted T cell fraction (not recorded which). The sequence was obtained from a human donor who was either an allogeneic HSCT recipient or a stem cell or donor lymphocyte infusion donor (not recorded which). It is not recorded whose cells these are; they may come from a transplant donor. The rearrangement links TRBV9 to TRBJ1-1; 7 bases map to TRBD1. As DNA, the CDR3 is TGTGCCAGCAGCGGACAGGGCCACACTGAAGCTTTCTTT. As protein: CASSGQGHTEAFF.